This T cell receptor beta chain is from a study of shared clonotypes between healthy human individuals. Study context: Two female and a few male donors aged 18 to 49 were enrolled. Per donor, three plates held CD4 naive cells, three held CD4 memory, two held CD8 naive and one held CD8 memory. Study-wide points: About 5% of naive CD4 clonotypes were shared across a few donors.

An even split of each subset's genomic DNA across several immunoSEQ plates was performed. Libraries were prepared by immunoSEQ multiplex PCR; TCRdb keeps only in-frame clonotypes and omits some of them. Counted here are approximately 1.9 million clones, 80% to 95% occurring once; the ten biggest clones make up more than 1.5%. Positive CCR7 selection of CD45RO-negative cells yielded the naive CD8 cells, and terminally differentiated effector memory CD45RA+ cells were excluded. CDR3 size: 13 residues. Germline V gene lookup returns CDR1 SEHNR and CDR2 FQNEAQ (reference sequence). The V end lost 4 bases, the J end lost 2 bases, and 9 bases lay between the germline ends. As regards this clone: Its target is unknown.

This clonotype originated in a man between 18 and 35 years old in good health. Some clones in this sample may be carry-over from other donors' samples. The sample taken for sequencing was naive CD8+ T cells from PBMCs. This chain connects TRBV7-9 to TRBJ2-7; D remains ambiguous. Here the CDR3 DNA reads TGTGCCAGCAGCTCAACTCAAACCTACGAGCAGTACTTC. Residues: CASSSTQTYEQYF.